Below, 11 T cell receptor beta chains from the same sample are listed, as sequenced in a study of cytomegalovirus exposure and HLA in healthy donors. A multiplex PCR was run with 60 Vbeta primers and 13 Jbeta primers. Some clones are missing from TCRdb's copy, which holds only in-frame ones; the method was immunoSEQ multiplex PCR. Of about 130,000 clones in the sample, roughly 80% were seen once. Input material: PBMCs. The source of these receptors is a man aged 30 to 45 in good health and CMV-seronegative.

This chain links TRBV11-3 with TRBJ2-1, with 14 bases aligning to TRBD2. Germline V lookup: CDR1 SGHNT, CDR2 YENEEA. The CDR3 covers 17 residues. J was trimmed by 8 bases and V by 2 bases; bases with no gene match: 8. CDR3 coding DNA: TGTGCCAGCAGCTTAAAGGGGGGACTAGCGGGAGTGGATGAGCAGTTCTTC. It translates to CASSLKGGLAGVDEQFF.

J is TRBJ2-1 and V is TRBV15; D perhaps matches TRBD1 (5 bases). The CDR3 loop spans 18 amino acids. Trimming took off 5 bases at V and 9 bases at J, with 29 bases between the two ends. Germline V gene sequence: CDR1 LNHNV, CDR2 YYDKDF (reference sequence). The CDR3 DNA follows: TGTGCCACCAGCCGCCCCGCCGGACATGGCGCGGCTCACGGTGAGCAGTTCTTC. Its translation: CATSRPAGHGAAHGEQFF.

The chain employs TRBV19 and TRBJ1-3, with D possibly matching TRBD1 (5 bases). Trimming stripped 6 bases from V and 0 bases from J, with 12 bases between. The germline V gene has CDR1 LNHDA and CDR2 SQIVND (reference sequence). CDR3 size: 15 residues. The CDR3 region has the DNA TGTGCCAGTAGCCTTGACAGAAGCTCTGGAAACACCATATATTTT. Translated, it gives CASSLDRSSGNTIYF. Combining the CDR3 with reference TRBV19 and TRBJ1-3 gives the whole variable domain DGGITQSPKYLFRKEGQNVTLSCEQNLNHDAMYWYRQDPGQGLRLIYYSQIVNDFQKGDIAEGYSVSREKKESFPLTVTSAQKNPTAFYLCASSLDRSSGNTIYFGEGSWLTVV.

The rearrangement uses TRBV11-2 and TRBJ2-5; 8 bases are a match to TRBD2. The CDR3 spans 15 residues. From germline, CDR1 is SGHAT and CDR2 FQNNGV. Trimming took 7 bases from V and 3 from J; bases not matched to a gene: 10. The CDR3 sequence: CASTPNGLAEETQYF. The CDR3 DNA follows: TGTGCCAGCACCCCCAACGGACTAGCTGAAGAGACCCAGTACTTC.

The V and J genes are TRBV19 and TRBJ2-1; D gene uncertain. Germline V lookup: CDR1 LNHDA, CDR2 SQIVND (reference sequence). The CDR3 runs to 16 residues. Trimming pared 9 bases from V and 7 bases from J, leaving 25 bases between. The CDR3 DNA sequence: TGTGCCAGGTTCTTAAGGTCTCCCAACGAGGTAAATGAGCAGTTCTTC. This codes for CARFLRSPNEVNEQFF.

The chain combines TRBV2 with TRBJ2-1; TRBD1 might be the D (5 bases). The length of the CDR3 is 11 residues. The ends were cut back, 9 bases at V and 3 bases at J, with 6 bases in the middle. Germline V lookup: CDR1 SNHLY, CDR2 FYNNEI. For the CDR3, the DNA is TGTGCCAGTGACAGCTACAATGAGCAGTTCTTC. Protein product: CASDSYNEQFF.

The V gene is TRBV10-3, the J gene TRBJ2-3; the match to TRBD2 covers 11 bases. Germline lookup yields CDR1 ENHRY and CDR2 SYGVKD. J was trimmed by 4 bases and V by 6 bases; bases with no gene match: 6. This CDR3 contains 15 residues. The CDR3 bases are TGTGCCATCAGGGTACTAGCGGGAGCTGCAGATACGCAGTATTTT. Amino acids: CAIRVLAGAADTQYF.

CDR3 in amino acids: CASSKVDRGDANEKLFF. The CDR3 coding sequence is TGTGCCAGCAGCAAAGTTGACAGGGGGGATGCTAATGAAAAACTGTTTTTT. The genes are TRBV21-1 and TRBJ1-4; the table's D call TRBD1 went unverified against the DNA. TRBV21-1 is a pseudogene. The CDR3 is 17 amino acids.

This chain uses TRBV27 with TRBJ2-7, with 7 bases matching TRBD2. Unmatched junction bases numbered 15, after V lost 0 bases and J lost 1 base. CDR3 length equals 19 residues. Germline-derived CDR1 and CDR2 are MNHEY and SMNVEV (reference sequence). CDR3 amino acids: CASSLSGKGSSGLSYEQYF. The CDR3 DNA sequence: TGTGCCAGCAGTTTATCGGGGAAAGGGAGTAGCGGGCTTTCCTACGAGCAGTACTTC.

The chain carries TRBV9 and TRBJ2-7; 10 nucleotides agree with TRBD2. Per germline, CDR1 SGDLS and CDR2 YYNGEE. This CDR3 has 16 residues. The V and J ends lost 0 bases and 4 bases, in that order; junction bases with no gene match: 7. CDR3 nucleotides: TGTGCCAGCAGCGTAGGGGAAACTAGCGGGATATACGAGCAGTACTTC. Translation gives CASSVGETSGIYEQYF.

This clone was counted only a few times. CDR3 region: CASSPTGTGGSSSYEQYF. In DNA form, the CDR3 reads TGCGCCAGCAGTCCAACCGGGACAGGGGGCTCTAGCTCCTACGAGCAGTACTTC. The chain joins TRBV10-1 to TRBJ2-7; TRBD1 aligns across 12 bases. V lost 5 bases and J lost 0; bases outside the gene matches: 11. CDR3 size: 18 residues. CDR1 and CDR2 from the germline V gene are WNHNN and SYGVQD (reference sequence).